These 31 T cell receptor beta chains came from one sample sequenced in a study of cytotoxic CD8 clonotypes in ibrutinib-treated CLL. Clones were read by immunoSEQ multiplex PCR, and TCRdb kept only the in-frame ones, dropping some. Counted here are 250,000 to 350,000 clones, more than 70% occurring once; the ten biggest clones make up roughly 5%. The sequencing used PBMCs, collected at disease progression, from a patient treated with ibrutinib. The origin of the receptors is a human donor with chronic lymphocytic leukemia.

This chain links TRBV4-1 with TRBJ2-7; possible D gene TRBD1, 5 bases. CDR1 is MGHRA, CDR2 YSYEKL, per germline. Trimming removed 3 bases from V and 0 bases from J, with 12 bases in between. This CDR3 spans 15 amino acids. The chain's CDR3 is CASSQYRGSSYEQYF. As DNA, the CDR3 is TGCGCCAGCAGCCAGTATAGGGGTAGCTCCTACGAGCAGTACTTC.

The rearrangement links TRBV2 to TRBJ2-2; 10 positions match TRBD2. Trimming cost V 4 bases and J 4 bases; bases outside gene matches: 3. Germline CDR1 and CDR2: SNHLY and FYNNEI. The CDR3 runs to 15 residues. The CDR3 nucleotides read TGTGCCAGCAGTGTCAGCGGGGGGGGCACCGGGGAGCTGTTTTTT. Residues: CASSVSGGGTGELFF.

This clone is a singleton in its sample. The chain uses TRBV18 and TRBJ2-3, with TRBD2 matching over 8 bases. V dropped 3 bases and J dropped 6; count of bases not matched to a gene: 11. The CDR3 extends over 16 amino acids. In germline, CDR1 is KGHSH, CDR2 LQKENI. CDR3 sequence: CASSPGRGRASDTQYF. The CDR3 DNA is TGTGCCAGCTCACCCGGGAGGGGCCGCGCGTCGGATACGCAGTATTTT.

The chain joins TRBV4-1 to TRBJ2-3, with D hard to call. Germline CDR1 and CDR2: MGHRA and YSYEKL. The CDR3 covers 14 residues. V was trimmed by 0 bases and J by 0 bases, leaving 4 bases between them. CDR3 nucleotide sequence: TGCGCCAGCAGCCAAGATTATAGCACAGATACGCAGTATTTT. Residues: CASSQDYSTDTQYF.

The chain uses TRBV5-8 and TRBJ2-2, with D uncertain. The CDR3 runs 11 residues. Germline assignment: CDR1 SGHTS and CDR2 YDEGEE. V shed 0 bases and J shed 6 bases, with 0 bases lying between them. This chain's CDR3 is CASSLAGELFF. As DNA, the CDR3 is TGTGCCAGCAGCTTGGCCGGGGAGCTGTTTTTT.

The CDR3 loop reads CAISEPGGPGYEQYF. Written as DNA, the CDR3 is TGTGCCATCAGTGAACCAGGGGGCCCGGGCTACGAGCAGTACTTC. The chain uses TRBV10-3 and TRBJ2-7, with 8 bases matching TRBD1. Per the germline V gene, CDR1 is ENHRY and CDR2 is SYGVKD. The CDR3 extends over 15 amino acids. The V segment lost 3 bases and the J segment 3 bases; nucleotides outside the gene matches: 7.

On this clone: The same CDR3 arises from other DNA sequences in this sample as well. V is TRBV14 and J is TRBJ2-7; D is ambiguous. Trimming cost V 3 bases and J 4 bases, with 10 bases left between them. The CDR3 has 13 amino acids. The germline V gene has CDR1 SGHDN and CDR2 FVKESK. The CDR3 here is CASSQGWGYEQYF. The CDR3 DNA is TGTGCCAGCAGCCAGGGGTGGGGTTACGAGCAGTACTTC.

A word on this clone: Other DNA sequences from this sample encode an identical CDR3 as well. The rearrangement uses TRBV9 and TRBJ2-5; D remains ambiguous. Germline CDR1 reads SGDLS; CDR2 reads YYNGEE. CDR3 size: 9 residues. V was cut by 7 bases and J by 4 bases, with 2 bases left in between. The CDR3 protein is CASGETQYF. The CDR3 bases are TGTGCCAGCGGAGAGACCCAGTACTTC.

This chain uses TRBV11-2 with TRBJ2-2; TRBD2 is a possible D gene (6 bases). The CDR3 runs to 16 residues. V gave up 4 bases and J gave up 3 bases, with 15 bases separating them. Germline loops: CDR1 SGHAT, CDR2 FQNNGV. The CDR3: CASSYWDLLYTGELFF. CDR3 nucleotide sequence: TGTGCCAGCAGCTACTGGGACTTACTATACACCGGGGAGCTGTTTTTT.

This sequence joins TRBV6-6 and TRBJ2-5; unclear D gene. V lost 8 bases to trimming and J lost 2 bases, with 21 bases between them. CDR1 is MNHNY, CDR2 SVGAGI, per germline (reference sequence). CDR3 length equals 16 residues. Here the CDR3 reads CASSPRLRPIQETQYF. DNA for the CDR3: TGTGCCAGCTCCCCGCGGCTGCGGCCCATTCAAGAGACCCAGTACTTC.

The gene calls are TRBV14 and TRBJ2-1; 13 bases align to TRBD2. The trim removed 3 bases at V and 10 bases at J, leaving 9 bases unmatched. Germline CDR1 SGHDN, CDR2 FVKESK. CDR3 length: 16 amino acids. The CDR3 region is CASSQHTSGGAREQFF. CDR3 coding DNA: TGTGCCAGCAGCCAGCACACTAGCGGGGGGGCCCGGGAGCAGTTCTTC.

The CDR3 DNA reads TGTGCCAGCAGTTACAATGTTGGGGGAAACAATGAGCAGTTCTTC. Translated: CASSYNVGGNNEQFF. The gene calls are TRBV6-5 and TRBJ2-1; D may correspond to TRBD1 or TRBD2 (5 bases each). The germline V and J ends were trimmed by 2 bases and 5 bases, with 13 bases remaining between them. Germline lookup yields CDR1 MNHEY and CDR2 SVGAGI. There are 15 residues in the CDR3.

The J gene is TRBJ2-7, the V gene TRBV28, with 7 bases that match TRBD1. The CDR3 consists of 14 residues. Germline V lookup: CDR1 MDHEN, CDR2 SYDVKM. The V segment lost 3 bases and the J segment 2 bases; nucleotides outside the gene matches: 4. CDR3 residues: CASSFLQGPYEQYF. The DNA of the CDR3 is TGTGCCAGCAGTTTCCTACAGGGGCCCTACGAGCAGTACTTC.

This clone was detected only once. The CDR3 DNA sequence: TGTGCCAGTAGTATTGTGCCAGCCCTCCGGGAGACCCAGTACTTC. Translating gives CASSIVPALRETQYF. V and J are TRBV19 and TRBJ2-5, with D uncertain. This CDR3 spans 15 amino acids. Between the trimmed V and J ends, which lost 3 bases and 5 bases, there was a span of 16 bases. CDR1 is LNHDA and CDR2 is SQIVND in the germline V gene (reference sequence).

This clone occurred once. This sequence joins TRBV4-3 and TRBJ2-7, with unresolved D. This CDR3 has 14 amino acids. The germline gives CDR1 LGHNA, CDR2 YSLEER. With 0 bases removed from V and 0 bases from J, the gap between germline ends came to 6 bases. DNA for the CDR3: TGCGCCAGCAGCCAAGAAACGATCTCCTACGAGCAGTACTTC. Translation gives CASSQETISYEQYF.

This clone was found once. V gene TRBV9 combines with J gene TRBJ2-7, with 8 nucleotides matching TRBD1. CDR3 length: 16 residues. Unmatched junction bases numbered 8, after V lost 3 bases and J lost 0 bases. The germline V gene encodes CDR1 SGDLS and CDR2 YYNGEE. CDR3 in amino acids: CASSAMLTGDSYEQYF. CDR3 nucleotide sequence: TGTGCCAGCAGCGCCATGCTGACAGGGGACTCCTACGAGCAGTACTTC.

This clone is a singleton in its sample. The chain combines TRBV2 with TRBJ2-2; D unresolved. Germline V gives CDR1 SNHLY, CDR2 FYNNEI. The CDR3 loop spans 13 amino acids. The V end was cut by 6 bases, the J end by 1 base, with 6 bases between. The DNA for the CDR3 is TGTGCCAGCAGCTCAGAGAACACCGGGGAGCTGTTTTTT. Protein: CASSSENTGELFF. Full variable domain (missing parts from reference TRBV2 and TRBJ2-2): EPEVTQTPSHQVTQMGQEVILRCVPISNHLYFYWYRQILGQKVEFLVSFYNNEISEKSEIFDDQFSVERPDGSNFTLKIRSTKLEDSAMYFCASSSENTGELFFGEGSRLTVL.

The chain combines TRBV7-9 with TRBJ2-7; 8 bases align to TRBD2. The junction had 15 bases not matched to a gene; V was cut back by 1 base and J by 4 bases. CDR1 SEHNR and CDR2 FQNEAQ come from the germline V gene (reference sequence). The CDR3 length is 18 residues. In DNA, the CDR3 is TGTGCCAGCAGCTTAGGATCGGCGGGGGGCTTGCCGATTTACGAGCAGTACTTC. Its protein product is CASSLGSAGGLPIYEQYF.

Here the CDR3 reads CASSQERRGSYTF. The CDR3 DNA reads as TGTGCCAGCAGCCAAGAACGTCGGGGTAGCTACACCTTC. The chain employs TRBV14 and TRBJ1-2; D ambiguous. Trimming left V 0 bases short and J 9 bases short, with 11 bases between. Germline V CDR1 and CDR2: SGHDN, FVKESK. This CDR3 contains 13 residues.

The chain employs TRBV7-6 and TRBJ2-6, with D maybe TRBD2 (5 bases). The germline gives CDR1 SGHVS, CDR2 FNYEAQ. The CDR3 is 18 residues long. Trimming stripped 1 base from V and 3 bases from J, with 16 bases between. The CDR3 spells CASSLGGRVTHGANVLTF. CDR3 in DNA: TGTGCCAGCAGCTTAGGAGGGCGAGTAACGCATGGGGCCAACGTCCTGACTTTC.

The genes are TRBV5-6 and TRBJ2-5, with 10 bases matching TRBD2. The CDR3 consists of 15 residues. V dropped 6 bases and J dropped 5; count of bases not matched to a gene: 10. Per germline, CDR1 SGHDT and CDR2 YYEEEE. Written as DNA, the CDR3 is TGTGCCAGCAACCCGCTAGCGGGGGTATGGGAGACCCAGTACTTC. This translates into CASNPLAGVWETQYF.

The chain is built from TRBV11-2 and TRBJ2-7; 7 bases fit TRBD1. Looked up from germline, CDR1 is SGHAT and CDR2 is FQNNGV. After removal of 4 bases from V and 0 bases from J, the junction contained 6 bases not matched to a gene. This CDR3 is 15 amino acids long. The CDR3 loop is CASSSDRSPSYEQYF. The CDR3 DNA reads TGTGCCAGCAGCTCGGACAGGTCTCCCTCCTACGAGCAGTACTTC.

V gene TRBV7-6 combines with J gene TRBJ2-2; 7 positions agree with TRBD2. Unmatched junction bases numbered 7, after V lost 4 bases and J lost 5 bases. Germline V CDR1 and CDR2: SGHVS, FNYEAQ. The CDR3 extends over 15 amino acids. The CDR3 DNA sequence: TGTGCCAGCAGCTCGACTAGCTCGGGAACCGGGGAGCTGTTTTTT. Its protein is CASSSTSSGTGELFF.

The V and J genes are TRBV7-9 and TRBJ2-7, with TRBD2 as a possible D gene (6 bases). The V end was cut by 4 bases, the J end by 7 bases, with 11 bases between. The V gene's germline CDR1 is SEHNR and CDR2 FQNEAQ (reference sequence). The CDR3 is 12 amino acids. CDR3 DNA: TGTGCCAGCAGCTCCCATGGGGGGGAGCAGTACTTC. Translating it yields CASSSHGGEQYF.

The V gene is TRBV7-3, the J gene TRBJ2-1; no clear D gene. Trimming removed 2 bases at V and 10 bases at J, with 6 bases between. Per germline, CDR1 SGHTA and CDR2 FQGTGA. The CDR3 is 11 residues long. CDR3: CASSLLGEQFF. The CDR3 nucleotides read TGTGCCAGCAGCTTATTGGGGGAGCAGTTCTTC. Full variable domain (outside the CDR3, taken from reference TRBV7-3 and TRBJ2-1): GAGVSQTPSNKVTEKGKYVELRCDPISGHTALYWYRQSLGQGPEFLIYFQGTGAADDSGLPNDRFFAVRPEGSVSTLKIQRTERGDSAVYLCASSLLGEQFFGPGTRLTVL.

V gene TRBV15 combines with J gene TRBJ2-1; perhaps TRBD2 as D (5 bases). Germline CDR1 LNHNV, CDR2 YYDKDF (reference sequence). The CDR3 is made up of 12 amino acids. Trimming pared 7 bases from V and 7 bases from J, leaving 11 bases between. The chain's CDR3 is CATKLVSNEQFF. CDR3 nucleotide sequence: TGTGCCACCAAACTAGTGTCGAATGAGCAGTTCTTC. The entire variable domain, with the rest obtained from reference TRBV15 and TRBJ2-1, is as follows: DAMVIQNPRYQVTQFGKPVTLSCSQTLNHNVMYWYQQKSSQAPKLLFHYYDKDFNNEADTPDNFQSRRPNTSFCFLDIRSPGLGDTAMYLCATKLVSNEQFFGPGTRLTVL.

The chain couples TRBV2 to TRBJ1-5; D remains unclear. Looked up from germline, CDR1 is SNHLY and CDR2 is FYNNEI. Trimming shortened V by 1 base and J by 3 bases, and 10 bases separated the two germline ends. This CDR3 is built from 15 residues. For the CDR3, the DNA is TGTGCCAGCAGTGAAGACGGGAGGATCAATCAGCCCCAGCATTTT. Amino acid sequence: CASSEDGRINQPQHF.

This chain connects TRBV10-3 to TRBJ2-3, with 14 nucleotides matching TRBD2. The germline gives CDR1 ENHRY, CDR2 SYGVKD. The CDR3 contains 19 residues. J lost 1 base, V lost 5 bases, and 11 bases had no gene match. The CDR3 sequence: CAISTLGLAGGSGTDTQYF. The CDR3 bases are TGTGCCATCAGTACACTCGGACTAGCGGGGGGCAGCGGCACAGATACGCAGTATTTT.

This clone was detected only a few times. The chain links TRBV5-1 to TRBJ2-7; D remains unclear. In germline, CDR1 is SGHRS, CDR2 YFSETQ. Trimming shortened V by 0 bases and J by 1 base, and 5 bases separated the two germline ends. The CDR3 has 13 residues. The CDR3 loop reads CASSLALSYEQYF. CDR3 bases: TGCGCCAGCAGCTTGGCTCTGTCCTACGAGCAGTACTTC.

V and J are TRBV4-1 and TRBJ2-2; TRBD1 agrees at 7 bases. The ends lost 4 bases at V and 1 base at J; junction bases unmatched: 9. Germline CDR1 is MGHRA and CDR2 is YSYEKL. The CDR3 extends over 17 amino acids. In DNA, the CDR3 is TGCGCCAGCAGCCGGTACTACAGGGGCGAGAACACCGGGGAGCTGTTTTTT. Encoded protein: CASSRYYRGENTGELFF.

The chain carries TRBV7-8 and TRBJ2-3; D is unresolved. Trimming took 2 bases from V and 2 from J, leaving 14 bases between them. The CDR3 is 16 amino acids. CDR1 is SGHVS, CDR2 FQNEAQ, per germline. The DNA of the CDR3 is TGTGCCAGCAGCTTAACCCCAAAAGGAGTCACAGATACGCAGTATTTT. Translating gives CASSLTPKGVTDTQYF.